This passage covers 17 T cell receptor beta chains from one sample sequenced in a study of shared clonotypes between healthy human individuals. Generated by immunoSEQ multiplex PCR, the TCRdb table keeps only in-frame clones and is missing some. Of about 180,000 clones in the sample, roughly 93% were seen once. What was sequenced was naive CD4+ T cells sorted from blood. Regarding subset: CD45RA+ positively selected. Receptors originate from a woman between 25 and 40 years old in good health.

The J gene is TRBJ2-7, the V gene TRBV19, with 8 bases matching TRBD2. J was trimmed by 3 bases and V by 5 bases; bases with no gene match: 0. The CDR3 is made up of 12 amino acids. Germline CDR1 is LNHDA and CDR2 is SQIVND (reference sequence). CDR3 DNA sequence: TGTGCCAGTAGTCGGGGGGGCTACGAGCAGTACTTC. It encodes CASSRGGYEQYF.

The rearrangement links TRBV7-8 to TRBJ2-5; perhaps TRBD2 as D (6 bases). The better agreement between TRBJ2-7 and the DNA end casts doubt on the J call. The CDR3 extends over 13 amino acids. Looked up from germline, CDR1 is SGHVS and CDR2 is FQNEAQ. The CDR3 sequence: CASRRDSLGEQYF. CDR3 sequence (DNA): TGTGCCAGCAGACGGGACTCCCTGGGCGAGCAGTACTTC.

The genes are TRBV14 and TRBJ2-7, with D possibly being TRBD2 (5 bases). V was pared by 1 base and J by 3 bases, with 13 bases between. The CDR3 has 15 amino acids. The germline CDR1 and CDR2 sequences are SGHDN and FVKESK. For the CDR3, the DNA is TGTGCCAGCAGCCAAGGAATGGGTAGCGACTACGAGCAGTACTTC. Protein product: CASSQGMGSDYEQYF.

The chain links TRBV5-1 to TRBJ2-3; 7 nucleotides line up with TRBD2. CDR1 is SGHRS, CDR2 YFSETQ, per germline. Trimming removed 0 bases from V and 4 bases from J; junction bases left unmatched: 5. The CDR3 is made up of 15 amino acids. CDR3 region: CASSLGGSGPDTQYF. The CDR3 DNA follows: TGCGCCAGCAGCTTGGGCGGGAGTGGGCCAGATACGCAGTATTTT.

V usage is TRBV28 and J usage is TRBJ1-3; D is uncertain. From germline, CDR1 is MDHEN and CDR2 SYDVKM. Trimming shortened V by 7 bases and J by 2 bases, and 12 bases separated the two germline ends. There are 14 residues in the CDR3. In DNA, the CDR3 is TGTGCCAGCAACCTCCAGACGACTGGAAACACCATATATTTT. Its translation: CASNLQTTGNTIYF.

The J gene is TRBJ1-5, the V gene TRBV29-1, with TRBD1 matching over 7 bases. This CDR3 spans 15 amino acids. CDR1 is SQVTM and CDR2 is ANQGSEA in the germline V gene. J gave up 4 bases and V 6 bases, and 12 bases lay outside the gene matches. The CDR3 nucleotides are TGCAGCGTCCAGGACAGGTTGGGGGCAAATCAGCCCCAGCATTTT. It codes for CSVQDRLGANQPQHF.

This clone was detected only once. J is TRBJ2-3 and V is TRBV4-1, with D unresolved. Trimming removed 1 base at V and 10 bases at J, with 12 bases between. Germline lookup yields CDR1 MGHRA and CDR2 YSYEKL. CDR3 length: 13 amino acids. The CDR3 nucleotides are TGCGCCAGCAGCCAAGCCCCAGCCACCGCGCAGTATTTT. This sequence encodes CASSQAPATAQYF.

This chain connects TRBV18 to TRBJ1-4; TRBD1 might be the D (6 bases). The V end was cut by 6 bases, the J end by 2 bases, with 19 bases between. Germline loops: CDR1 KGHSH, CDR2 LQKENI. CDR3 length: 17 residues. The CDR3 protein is CASSQGTGFLTNEKLFF. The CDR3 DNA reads TGTGCCAGCTCTCAGGGAACAGGGTTTCTCACTAATGAAAAACTGTTTTTT.

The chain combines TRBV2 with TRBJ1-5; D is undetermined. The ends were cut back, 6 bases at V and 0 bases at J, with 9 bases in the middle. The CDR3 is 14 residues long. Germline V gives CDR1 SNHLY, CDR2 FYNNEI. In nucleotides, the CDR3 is TGTGCCAGCAGCCGACAAACTAGCAATCAGCCCCAGCATTTT. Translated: CASSRQTSNQPQHF.

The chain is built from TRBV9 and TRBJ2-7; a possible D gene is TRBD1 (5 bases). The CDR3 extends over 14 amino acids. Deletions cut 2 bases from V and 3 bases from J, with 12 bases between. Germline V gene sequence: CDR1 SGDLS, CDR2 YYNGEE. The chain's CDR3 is CASSVGPQGYEQYF. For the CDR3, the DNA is TGTGCCAGCAGCGTCGGACCTCAGGGCTACGAGCAGTACTTC.

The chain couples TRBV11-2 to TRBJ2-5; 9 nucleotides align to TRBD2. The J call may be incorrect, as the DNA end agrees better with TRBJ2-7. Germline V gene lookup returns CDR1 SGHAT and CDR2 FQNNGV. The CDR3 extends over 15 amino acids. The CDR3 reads CASSLSTSGPYEQYF. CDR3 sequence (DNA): TGTGCCAGCAGCTTGTCGACTAGCGGACCATACGAGCAGTACTTC.

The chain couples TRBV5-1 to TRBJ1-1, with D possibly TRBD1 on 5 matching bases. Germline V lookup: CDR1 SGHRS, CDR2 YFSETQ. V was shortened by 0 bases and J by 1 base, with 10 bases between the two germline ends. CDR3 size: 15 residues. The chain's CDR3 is CASSLAAGSNTEAFF. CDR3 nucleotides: TGCGCCAGCAGCTTGGCGGCAGGGTCGAACACTGAAGCTTTCTTT.

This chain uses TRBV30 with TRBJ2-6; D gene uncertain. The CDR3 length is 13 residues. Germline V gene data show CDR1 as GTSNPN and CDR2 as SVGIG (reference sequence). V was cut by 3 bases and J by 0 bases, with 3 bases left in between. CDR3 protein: CAWRSSGANVLTF. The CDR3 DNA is TGTGCCTGGAGGAGCTCTGGGGCCAACGTCCTGACTTTC.

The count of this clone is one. CDR3 DNA: TGCGCCAACCCCCAGTGGGCGGGAGGGCCCCCTTCCTACGAGCAGTACTTC. It encodes CANPQWAGGPPSYEQYF. This chain connects TRBV10-1 to TRBJ2-7; 9 bases are shared with TRBD2. Germline loops: CDR1 WNHNN, CDR2 SYGVQD (reference sequence). With 10 bases clipped from V and 1 base from J, the junction kept 17 bases outside the gene matches. The CDR3 is made up of 17 amino acids.

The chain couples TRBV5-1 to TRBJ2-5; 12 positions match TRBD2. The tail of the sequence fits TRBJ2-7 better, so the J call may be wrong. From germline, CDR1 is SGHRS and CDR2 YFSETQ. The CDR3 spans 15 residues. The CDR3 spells CASSRGLAGTYEQYF. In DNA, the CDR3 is TGCGCCAGCAGCCGGGGACTAGCGGGCACCTACGAGCAGTACTTC.

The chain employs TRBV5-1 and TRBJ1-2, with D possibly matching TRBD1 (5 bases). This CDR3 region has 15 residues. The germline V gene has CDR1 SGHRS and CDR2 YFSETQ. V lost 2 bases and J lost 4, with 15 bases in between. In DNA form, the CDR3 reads TGCGCCAGCAGCTTCAGTTGGCAGGGTGGCTATGGCTACACCTTC. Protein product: CASSFSWQGGYGYTF.

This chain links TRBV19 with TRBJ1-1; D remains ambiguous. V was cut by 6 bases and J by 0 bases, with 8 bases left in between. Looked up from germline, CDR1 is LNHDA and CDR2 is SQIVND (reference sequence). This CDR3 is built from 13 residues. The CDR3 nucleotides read TGTGCCAGTAGCGGAGTAATGAACACTGAAGCTTTCTTT. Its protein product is CASSGVMNTEAFF.